Below, one T cell receptor (beta chain) is given with its context. Germline V gene sequence: CDR1 SGHNT, CDR2 YYREEE (reference sequence). The junction had 11 bases not matched to a gene; V was cut back by 2 bases and J by 3 bases. The CDR3 contains 16 residues. In the study's own analysis: Using reference gene primer amplification, nucleated cell counts were estimated. The method was immunoSEQ multiplex PCR; TCRdb's version includes in-frame clones alone and lacks a portion of them. For V, J and clone size, that table is used; D and trimming come from the DNA. The data show 310,000 or so clones, under 90% seen once. This entry comes from a study of blood T cell repertoires in COVID-19. Looking at the study overall: Nucleic acid was either cDNA or gDNA, and it came from T cells, B-cell-depleted T cells, or PBMCs.

Input material: PBMCs or T cells enriched from blood (not recorded which). The clonotype comes from a woman under 30 who had recovered from COVID-19. The V and J genes are TRBV5-4 and TRBJ2-7; 7 bases are shared with TRBD2. This CDR3 is CASSLKTAGDLYEQYF. Written as DNA, the CDR3 is TGTGCCAGCAGCTTAAAAACGGCGGGAGATCTCTACGAGCAGTACTTC.